Sequencing of this TCR beta chain was carried out in a study of cytomegalovirus exposure and HLA in healthy donors. Study overall: The roughly 100 million unique TCR beta sequences, from roughly 170 million T cells, were found by an earlier analysis.

Regarding donors, all were healthy bone marrow donors. The ends lost 2 bases at V and 3 bases at J; junction bases unmatched: 8. This CDR3 is built from 15 residues. The germline V gene has CDR1 SGHRS and CDR2 YFSETQ. In its sample, this clone was seen a few times. Antigen: not known. Overall study results and limits: Within an earlier analysis, most TCR beta V segments proved productive either about 87% or about 30% of the time.

PCR employed 60 Vbeta and 13 Jbeta primers. Here immunoSEQ multiplex PCR was the method, and the copy in TCRdb shows in-frame clones only, minus some. The top ten hold roughly 4.2% of the sample, which has some 150,000 clones, around 80% seen once. Sequenced sample: PBMCs. The TCR originated in a woman aged 40 to 55 in good health and CMV-seronegative. J is TRBJ2-7 and V is TRBV5-1; TRBD1 matches 7 bases. The CDR3 spells CASSFRQGTYYEQYF. The CDR3 DNA sequence: TGCGCCAGCAGCTTCCGACAGGGTACGTACTACGAGCAGTACTTC.